The 30 T cell receptor beta chains below all came from one sample that was sequenced in a study of T cell responses to AZD1222 COVID-19 vaccine. Profiled with immunoSEQ multiplex PCR; TCRdb holds only in-frame clones, not every one. The sample includes 250,000 to 300,000 clones, around 92% of them seen just once. Material: peripheral blood, obtained 28 days after the second AZD1222 dose. Source of these receptors: an adult who received the AZD1222 COVID-19 vaccine.

The chain joins TRBV29-1 to TRBJ2-1, with 8 bases identical to TRBD2. This CDR3 is 13 amino acids long. V lost 4 bases, J lost 8 bases, and 7 bases stayed unmatched. Germline V gene lookup returns CDR1 SQVTM and CDR2 ANQGSEA. The CDR3 here is CSVASGGGDEQFF. The CDR3 bases are TGCAGCGTTGCCAGCGGGGGCGGGGATGAGCAGTTCTTC.

V and J are TRBV7-9 and TRBJ1-1; D unresolved. The V end was cut by 6 bases, the J end by 1 base, with 12 bases between. CDR1 and CDR2 (germline): SEHNR, FQNEAQ (reference sequence). This CDR3 has 14 amino acids. CDR3 coding DNA: TGTGCCAGCAGTCCCCTAAGGAGGAACACTGAAGCTTTCTTT. This translates into CASSPLRRNTEAFF.

V gene TRBV4-1 combines with J gene TRBJ1-6; D is unresolved. This CDR3 contains 17 residues. Germline V gives CDR1 MGHRA, CDR2 YSYEKL. V lost 2 bases and J 1 base, leaving 12 bases between the germline ends. The CDR3: CASSQPLQRSYNSPLHF. The CDR3 bases are TGCGCCAGCAGCCAACCGTTGCAGAGGTCCTATAATTCACCCCTCCACTTT.

This clone was counted once. The CDR3 DNA is TGTGCCAGCAGTTACTCGAGGACAGGGGGCACTGAAGCTTTCTTT. This codes for CASSYSRTGGTEAFF. This chain joins TRBV6-5 and TRBJ1-1, with 10 bases identical to TRBD1. This CDR3 contains 15 residues. The germline V gene has CDR1 MNHEY and CDR2 SVGAGI. Unmatched junction bases numbered 2, after V lost 0 bases and J lost 4 bases.

The gene calls are TRBV5-6 and TRBJ2-1, with 10 bases matching TRBD1. Unmatched junction bases numbered 2, after V lost 4 bases and J lost 1 base. Germline V gene data show CDR1 as SGHDT and CDR2 as YYEEEE. The CDR3 is made up of 15 amino acids. The CDR3 bases are TGTGCCAGCAGCGTGGGACAGGGGTCCTACAATGAGCAGTTCTTC. Protein sequence: CASSVGQGSYNEQFF.

CDR3 sequence: CASSLTGRGKDEQYF. DNA for the CDR3: TGTGCCAGCAGTTTGACGGGGAGGGGGAAAGACGAGCAGTACTTC. The genes are TRBV27 and TRBJ2-7; D might be TRBD2 (7 bases). Trimming stripped 3 bases from V and 5 bases from J, with 17 bases between. Germline V gives CDR1 MNHEY, CDR2 SMNVEV (reference sequence). The CDR3 spans 15 residues.

V usage is TRBV3-1 (or the pseudogene TRBV3-2) and J usage is TRBJ1-4; weak D call: TRBD1 (5 bases). V dropped 3 bases and J dropped 7 bases, with 12 bases sitting between them. This CDR3 contains 14 residues. Germline CDR1 is LGHDT and CDR2 is YNNKEL (reference sequence). The CDR3 region is CASSHSLGTEKLFF. In DNA form, the CDR3 reads TGTGCCAGCAGCCACTCCCTGGGGACTGAAAAACTGTTTTTT.

The J gene is TRBJ1-1, the V gene TRBV10-2; D is perhaps TRBD1 (5 bases). The V gene's germline CDR1 is WSHSY and CDR2 SAAADI. The CDR3 runs to 17 residues. The germline V and J ends were trimmed by 3 bases and 4 bases, with 21 bases remaining between them. Written as DNA, the CDR3 is TGCGCCAGCAGTGATCTCGGGGGAGGGAGTGGGGTCACTGAAGCTTTCTTT. Its translation is CASSDLGGGSGVTEAFF.

V is TRBV19 and J is TRBJ2-2, with D perhaps TRBD2 (6 bases). This CDR3 region has 17 residues. V was clipped by 7 bases and J by 1 base, with 19 bases between them. The germline V gene encodes CDR1 LNHDA and CDR2 SQIVND (reference sequence). CDR3 nucleotides: TGTGCCAGTATTCTTCATGGGGGACTCAAGAACACCGGGGAGCTGTTTTTT. Its translation: CASILHGGLKNTGELFF.

J is TRBJ2-1 and V is TRBV7-3, with TRBD1 identical over 8 bases. The V and J ends lost 0 bases and 6 bases, in that order; junction bases with no gene match: 7. Germline V gene sequence: CDR1 SGHTA, CDR2 FQGTGA. The CDR3 length is 16 residues. The DNA of the CDR3 is TGTGCCAGCAGCTTAACTCCAGGGGGCCTTTTCAATGAGCAGTTCTTC. Amino acids: CASSLTPGGLFNEQFF.

The J gene is TRBJ2-3, the V gene TRBV12-3 or TRBV12-4; no definite D call. This CDR3 has 12 residues. The ends were cut back, 7 bases at V and 7 bases at J, with 12 bases in the middle. CDR3 in amino acids: CASTTGPNTQYF. The CDR3 region has the DNA TGTGCCAGCACCACCGGGCCCAATACGCAGTATTTT.

The rearrangement joins TRBV3-1 (or the pseudogene TRBV3-2) to TRBJ2-1, with a possible D match to TRBD2 (5 bases). CDR3 length: 15 amino acids. V lost 4 bases, J lost 6 bases, and 16 bases lay in between. Germline CDR1 reads LGHDT; CDR2 reads YNNKEL (reference sequence). CDR3 sequence (DNA): TGTGCCAGCAGCCCACTAGATCGATTCCGCAATGAGCAGTTCTTC. This translates into CASSPLDRFRNEQFF.

V gene TRBV5-1 combines with J gene TRBJ1-2; perhaps TRBD1 as D (6 bases). The germline gives CDR1 SGHRS, CDR2 YFSETQ. Trimming took 4 bases from V and 5 from J, leaving 15 bases between them. The CDR3 spans 14 residues. The CDR3 DNA sequence: TGCGCCAGCAGCCCCTGGACAGAAAGTTATGGCTACACCTTC. This translates into CASSPWTESYGYTF.

This sequence joins TRBV28 and TRBJ1-2; a weak D match, TRBD1 (6 bases). V lost 2 bases and J 4 bases, leaving 17 bases between the germline ends. Germline values: CDR1 MDHEN, CDR2 SYDVKM. The CDR3 covers 16 residues. The CDR3 spells CASSLPTHRARYGYTF. Written as DNA, the CDR3 is TGTGCCAGCAGTTTACCCACGCACAGGGCCCGCTATGGCTACACCTTC.

This rearrangement joins TRBV9 to TRBJ2-7; the match to TRBD2 covers 10 bases. V lost 5 bases and J lost 3; bases outside the gene matches: 5. This CDR3 has 14 residues. From germline, CDR1 is SGDLS and CDR2 YYNGEE. The CDR3 region has the DNA TGTGCCAGCAGTTCCCAGCGGGAGGGCTACGAGCAGTACTTC. It codes for CASSSQREGYEQYF.

The J gene is TRBJ2-2, the V gene TRBV6-2 or TRBV6-3, with D perhaps matching TRBD1 (5 bases). Germline CDR1 is MNHEY and CDR2 is SVGEGT. V was shortened by 2 bases and J by 4 bases, with 11 bases between the two germline ends. The CDR3 has 15 residues. CDR3 bases: TGTGCCAGCAGTTACGGGGCGGTTGGCACCGGGGAGCTGTTTTTT. It specifies CASSYGAVGTGELFF.

This sequence joins TRBV3-1 (or the pseudogene TRBV3-2) and TRBJ2-7; tentative D call: TRBD1 (5 bases). This CDR3 has 15 amino acids. V lost 4 bases and J 0 bases, leaving 13 bases between the germline ends. CDR1 and CDR2 from the germline V gene are LGHDT and YNNKEL (reference sequence). The CDR3 reads CASSRMTVSSYEQYF. The DNA for the CDR3 is TGTGCCAGCAGCCGAATGACAGTTAGCTCCTACGAGCAGTACTTC.

The chain links TRBV4-2 to TRBJ1-6; 9 bases map to TRBD1. Looked up from germline, CDR1 is LGHNA and CDR2 is YNFKEQ. CDR3 length: 16 amino acids. The trim removed 0 bases at V and 6 bases at J, leaving 3 bases unmatched. Here the CDR3 reads CASSQDRDRANSPLHF. The CDR3 bases are TGTGCCAGCAGCCAAGACCGGGACAGGGCTAATTCACCCCTCCACTTT.

The chain links TRBV4-3 to TRBJ1-2; D not resolved. Germline assignment: CDR1 LGHNA and CDR2 YSLEER. The CDR3 has 13 amino acids. Trimming cost V 1 base and J 8 bases, with 11 bases left between them. In DNA form, the CDR3 reads TGCGCCAGCAGCCAAGTACGGAACCTAGGCTACACCTTC. It specifies CASSQVRNLGYTF.

The rearrangement links TRBV19 to TRBJ2-1; TRBD2 matches at 15 bases. Germline V gene lookup returns CDR1 LNHDA and CDR2 SQIVND (reference sequence). The J segment lost 3 bases and the V segment lost 3 bases, leaving 12 bases of the junction unmatched. This CDR3 has 20 amino acids. CDR3 protein: CASSISPGLAGGPIYNEQFF. CDR3 nucleotides: TGTGCCAGTAGTATTTCCCCCGGACTAGCGGGAGGGCCGATCTACAATGAGCAGTTCTTC.

The chain recombines TRBV29-1 with TRBJ2-1; D is uncertain. Germline CDR1 is SQVTM and CDR2 is ANQGSEA. Trimming removed 8 bases at V and 8 bases at J, with 10 bases between. The CDR3 extends over 10 amino acids. The chain's CDR3 is CSSESDEQFF. In DNA form, the CDR3 reads TGCAGCTCCGAGAGTGATGAGCAGTTCTTC.

This clone was counted a few times. The V and J genes are TRBV3-1 (or the pseudogene TRBV3-2) and TRBJ1-1; the D is unclear. Trimming removed 0 bases from V and 2 bases from J, with 7 bases in between. CDR1 LGHDT and CDR2 YNNKEL come from the germline V gene (reference sequence). The CDR3 consists of 14 residues. In DNA form, the CDR3 reads TGTGCCAGCAGCCAAGAAGGTAGCAACACTGAAGCTTTCTTT. Translation: CASSQEGSNTEAFF.

The chain couples TRBV2 to TRBJ2-1; D remains ambiguous. The germline CDR1 and CDR2 sequences are SNHLY and FYNNEI. Trimming shortened V by 8 bases and J by 5 bases, and 22 bases separated the two germline ends. The CDR3 consists of 16 residues. The CDR3 coding sequence is TGTGCCAGCTCTCTAATCGCCGGACCCAGAAACAATGAGCAGTTCTTC. It encodes CASSLIAGPRNNEQFF.

The chain carries TRBV4-1 and TRBJ2-3, with 9 nucleotides matching TRBD2. Germline values: CDR1 MGHRA, CDR2 YSYEKL. The CDR3 totals 16 residues. J lost 6 bases, V lost 0 bases, and 7 bases had no gene match. The CDR3: CASSQERLAGSDTQYF. The CDR3 DNA sequence: TGCGCCAGCAGCCAAGAGCGTCTAGCGGGATCGGATACGCAGTATTTT.

The chain combines TRBV10-3 with TRBJ2-7; TRBD2 agrees at 9 bases. Looked up from germline, CDR1 is ENHRY and CDR2 is SYGVKD. The CDR3 covers 12 residues. The V gene end was trimmed by 7 bases and the J gene end by 6 bases; junction bases not matched to a gene: 4. This CDR3 is CAITAGGPEQYF. CDR3 sequence (DNA): TGTGCCATCACGGCGGGGGGGCCCGAGCAGTACTTC.

The chain couples TRBV28 to TRBJ2-1; 10 bases match TRBD2. The CDR3 runs to 15 residues. The V segment lost 6 bases and the J segment 8 bases; nucleotides outside the gene matches: 10. Germline CDR1 MDHEN, CDR2 SYDVKM. The CDR3 sequence is CASSPIAGGLDEQFF. The CDR3 nucleotides read TGTGCCAGCAGCCCCATAGCGGGAGGTCTGGATGAGCAGTTCTTC.

This clone is a singleton in its sample. The CDR3 DNA reads TGTGCCAGCAGCCAAGATGCTGGGAGGACTGAAGCTTTCTTT. This encodes CASSQDAGRTEAFF. The chain is built from TRBV3-1 (or the pseudogene TRBV3-2) and TRBJ1-1; D is unclear. Germline values: CDR1 LGHDT, CDR2 YNNKEL (reference sequence). Trimming cost V 0 bases and J 5 bases, with 10 bases left between them. The CDR3 totals 14 residues.

V is TRBV5-1 and J is TRBJ2-7; 11 nucleotides agree with TRBD2. The CDR3 contains 16 residues. Germline V CDR1 and CDR2: SGHRS, YFSETQ. V lost 1 base, J lost 4 bases, and 7 bases stayed unmatched. The chain's CDR3 is CASSLRPSGGSYEQYF. CDR3 sequence (DNA): TGCGCCAGCAGCTTGCGTCCTAGCGGGGGGAGTTACGAGCAGTACTTC.

The chain uses TRBV7-9 and TRBJ1-1; 9 bases are a match to TRBD1. CDR3 size: 15 residues. V dropped 4 bases and J dropped 8; count of bases not matched to a gene: 11. CDR1 and CDR2 from the germline V gene are SEHNR and FQNEAQ (reference sequence). CDR3 protein: CASSSGTGPLEEAFF. The CDR3 region has the DNA TGTGCCAGCAGCTCAGGGACAGGGCCACTGGAGGAAGCTTTCTTT.

The J gene is TRBJ1-2, the V gene TRBV5-6, with a possible D match to TRBD1 (5 bases). The germline V gene encodes CDR1 SGHDT and CDR2 YYEEEE. The CDR3 is made up of 13 amino acids. V lost 3 bases, J lost 1 base, and 7 bases lay in between. CDR3 sequence reads: CASSSDSNYGYTF. CDR3 sequence (DNA): TGTGCCAGCAGCTCTGACAGTAACTATGGCTACACCTTC. Filled out from reference TRBV5-6 and TRBJ1-2, the complete variable domain reads DAGVTQSPTHLIKTRGQQVTLRCSPKSGHDTVSWYQQALGQGPQFIFQYYEEEERQRGNFPDRFSGHQFPNYSSELNVNALLLGDSALYLCASSSDSNYGYTFGSGTRLTVV.